This entry describes one T cell receptor (beta chain). The antigen remains undetermined. Once RNA had been extracted, it was reverse transcribed into cDNA to act as the sequencing template. Sequencing used immunoSEQ multiplex PCR; TCRdb keeps in-frame clones, though not all of them. Here the sample spans 200,000 or so clones, 58% being singletons. These data originate in a study of CD8+ T cells in alopecia areata. Study summary: Severity in treated patients was scored by percentage of scalp area affected. Findings and caveats of the study: Especially in alopecia totalis/universalis, lesional scalp showed greater clonality than normal scalp did.

In germline, CDR1 is SQVTM, CDR2 ANQGSEA. CDR3 size: 12 residues. Trimming took off 3 bases at V and 4 bases at J, with 9 bases between the two ends. The treatment here: oral pan-JAK inhibitor, 5-10 mg twice daily. This TCR came from a human donor with alopecia areata. This sample comprised CD4+ T cells sorted from blood, obtained at week 24, from a patient treated with tofacitinib. The chain combines TRBV29-1 with TRBJ1-1, with TRBD1 as a possible D gene (5 bases). The CDR3 coding sequence is TGCAGCGTTGACCGTGGGGCCACTGAAGCTTTCTTT. Amino acids: CSVDRGATEAFF.